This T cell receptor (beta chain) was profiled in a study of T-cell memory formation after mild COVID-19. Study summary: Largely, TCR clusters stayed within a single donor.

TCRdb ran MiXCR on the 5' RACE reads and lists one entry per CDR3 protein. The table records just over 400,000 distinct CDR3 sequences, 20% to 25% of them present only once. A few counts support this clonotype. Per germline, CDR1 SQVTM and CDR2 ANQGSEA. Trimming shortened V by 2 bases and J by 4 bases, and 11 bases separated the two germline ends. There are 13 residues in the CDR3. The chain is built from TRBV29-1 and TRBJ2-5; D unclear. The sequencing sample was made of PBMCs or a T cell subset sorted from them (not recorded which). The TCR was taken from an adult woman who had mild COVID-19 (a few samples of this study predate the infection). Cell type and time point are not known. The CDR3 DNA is TGCAGCGTTGAAAGGCGGTTGGTAGAGACCCAGTACTTC. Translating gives CSVERRLVETQYF.